The 4 T cell receptor beta chains presented below share a single source sample, sequenced in a study of T cells in Graves' hyperthyroidism and ophthalmopathy. What was amplified from RNA transcripts were TCR beta CDR3 regions. An initial round of RT-PCR targeting the TCR CDR3 relied on the HTBI primer set. TCRdb redid the calling of the multiplex PCR reads with MiXCR, one entry per CDR3 protein. This sample carries hundreds of thousands of distinct CDR3 sequences, approximately 40% of them seen once, and the ten largest clones take more than 7%. The sequencing input was blood. The receptor source for this set is a young man with Graves' hyperthyroidism.

V usage is TRBV10-3 and J usage is TRBJ1-6; no clear D gene. The V end lost 0 bases, the J end lost 16 bases, and 7 bases lay between the germline ends. The CDR3 has 11 residues. Germline CDR1 ENHRY, CDR2 SYGVKD. The CDR3 here is CAISESIILHF. In DNA, the CDR3 is TGTGCCATCAGTGAGTCGATAATTCTCCACTTT.

This clonotype was recorded a few times. The rearrangement uses TRBV13 and TRBJ2-7; the match to TRBD1 covers 7 bases. This CDR3 has 14 amino acids. CDR1 and CDR2 (germline): PRHDT, FYEKMQ (reference sequence). V was pared by 5 bases and J by 7 bases, with 11 bases of the junction left unmatched. CDR3 sequence (DNA): TGTGCCAGCAGCCCGACAGGGCCTTTAGGAGAGCAGTACTTC. This encodes CASSPTGPLGEQYF.

This clonotype was recorded many times. The rearrangement links TRBV7-6 to TRBJ2-7; D is perhaps TRBD2 (5 bases). Looked up from germline, CDR1 is SGHVS and CDR2 is FNYEAQ. The CDR3 is 16 residues long. The V and J ends lost 1 base and 0 bases respectively, with 13 bases between them. The CDR3 nucleotides read TGTGCCAGCAGCTTAGTTAGCGCTACTGACTCCTACGAGCAGTACTTC. Translating gives CASSLVSATDSYEQYF. Based on the CDR3 plus reference TRBV7-6 and TRBJ2-7, the full variable domain is GAGVSQSPRYKVTKRGQDVALRCDPISGHVSLYWYRQALGQGPEFLTYFNYEAQQDKSGLPNDRFSAERPEGSISTLTIQRTEQRDSAMYRCASSLVSATDSYEQYFGPGTRLTVT.

This chain uses TRBV20-1 with TRBJ1-5; D is unresolved. Trimming removed 1 base from V and 11 bases from J, with 15 bases in between. This CDR3 spans 13 amino acids. Per germline, CDR1 DFQATT and CDR2 SNEGSKA (reference sequence). For the CDR3, the DNA is TGCAGTGCTAGAGTCGGCAACCAAGAGACCCAGCATTTT. Its protein product is CSARVGNQETQHF.